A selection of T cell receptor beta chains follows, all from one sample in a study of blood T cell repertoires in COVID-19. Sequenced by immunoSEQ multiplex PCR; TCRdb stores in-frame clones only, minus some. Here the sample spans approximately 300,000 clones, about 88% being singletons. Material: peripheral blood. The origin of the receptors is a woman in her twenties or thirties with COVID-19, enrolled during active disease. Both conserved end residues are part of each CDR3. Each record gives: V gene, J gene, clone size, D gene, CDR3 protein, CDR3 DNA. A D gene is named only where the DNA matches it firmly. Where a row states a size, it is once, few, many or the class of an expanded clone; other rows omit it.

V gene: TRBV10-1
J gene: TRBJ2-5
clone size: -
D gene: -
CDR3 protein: CASSWRTGETQYF
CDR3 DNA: TGCGCCAGCAGTTGGCGAACGGGGGAGACCCAGTACTTC

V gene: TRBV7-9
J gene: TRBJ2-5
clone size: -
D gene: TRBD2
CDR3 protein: CASSSGGPGETQYF
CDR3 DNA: TGTGCCAGCAGCTCGGGGGGGCCTGGAGAGACCCAGTACTTC

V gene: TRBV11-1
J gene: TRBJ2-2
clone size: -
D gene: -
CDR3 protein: CAREDLPGELFF
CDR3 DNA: TGTGCCAGGGAGGACCTCCCCGGGGAGCTGTTTTTT

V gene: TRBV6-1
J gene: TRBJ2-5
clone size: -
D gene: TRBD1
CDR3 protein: CACNRGQETQYF
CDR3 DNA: TGTGCCTGCAACAGGGGACAAGAGACCCAGTACTTC

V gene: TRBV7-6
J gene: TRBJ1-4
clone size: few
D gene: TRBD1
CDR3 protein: CASSRGTGDEKLFF
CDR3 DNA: TGTGCCAGCAGCCGCGGGACAGGGGATGAAAAACTGTTTTTT

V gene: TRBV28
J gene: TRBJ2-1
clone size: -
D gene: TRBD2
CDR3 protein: CASSLAGGGNNEQFF
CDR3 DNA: TGTGCCAGCAGTTTAGCGGGAGGGGGGAACAATGAGCAGTTCTTC

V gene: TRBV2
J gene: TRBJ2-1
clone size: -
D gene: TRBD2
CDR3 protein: CASFGLAGRNEQFF
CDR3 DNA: TGTGCCAGCTTCGGACTAGCGGGCCGCAATGAGCAGTTCTTC

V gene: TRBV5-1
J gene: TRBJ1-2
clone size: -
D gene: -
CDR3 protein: CASSPGQLNYGYTF
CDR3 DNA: TGCGCCAGCAGCCCCGGACAGCTTAACTATGGCTACACCTTC

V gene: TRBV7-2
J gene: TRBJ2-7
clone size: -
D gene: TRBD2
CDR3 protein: CASSLSLAGVDYEQYF
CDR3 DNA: TGTGCCAGCAGCTTAAGTCTAGCGGGAGTGGACTACGAGCAGTACTTC

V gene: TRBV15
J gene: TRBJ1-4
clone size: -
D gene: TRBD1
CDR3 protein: CATSSGRGRGEKLFF
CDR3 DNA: TGTGCCACCAGCAGCGGCAGGGGGCGCGGTGAAAAACTGTTTTTT

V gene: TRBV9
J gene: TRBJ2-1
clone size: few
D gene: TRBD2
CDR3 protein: CASSERGTYNEQFF
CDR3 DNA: TGTGCCAGCAGCGAGCGGGGAACATACAATGAGCAGTTCTTC

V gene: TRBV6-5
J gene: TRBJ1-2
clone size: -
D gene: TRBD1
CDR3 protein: CASILDRSVYGYTF
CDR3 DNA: TGTGCCAGCATCTTGGACAGGAGCGTCTATGGCTACACCTTC

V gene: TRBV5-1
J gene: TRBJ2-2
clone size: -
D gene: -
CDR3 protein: CASSEGQDTGELFF
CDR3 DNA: TGCGCCAGCAGCGAAGGCCAGGACACCGGGGAGCTGTTTTTT

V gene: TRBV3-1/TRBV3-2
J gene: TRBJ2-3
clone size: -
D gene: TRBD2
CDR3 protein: CASSHLAGGTDTQYF
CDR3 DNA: TGTGCCAGCAGCCACTTAGCGGGAGGCACAGATACGCAGTATTTT

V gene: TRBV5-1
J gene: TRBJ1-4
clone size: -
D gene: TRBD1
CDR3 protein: CASSPRGLDEKLFF
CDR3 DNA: TGCGCCAGCAGTCCCAGGGGGCTAGACGAAAAACTGTTTTTT

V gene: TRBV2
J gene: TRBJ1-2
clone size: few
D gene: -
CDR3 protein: CASSRGGGYTF
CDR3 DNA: TGTGCCAGCAGCCGGGGGGGTGGCTACACCTTC

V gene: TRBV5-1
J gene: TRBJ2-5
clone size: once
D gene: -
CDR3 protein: CASSLGQETQYF
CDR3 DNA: TGCGCCAGCAGTCTCGGGCAAGAGACCCAGTACTTC

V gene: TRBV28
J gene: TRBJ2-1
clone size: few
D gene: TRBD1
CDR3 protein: CASSVSDGDRGEEQFF
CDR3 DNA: TGTGCCAGCAGTGTATCCGATGGGGACAGGGGAGAGGAGCAGTTCTTC

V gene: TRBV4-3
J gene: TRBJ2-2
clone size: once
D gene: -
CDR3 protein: CASSQRQYPGELFF
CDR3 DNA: TGCGCCAGCAGCCAACGACAGTACCCCGGGGAGCTGTTTTTT

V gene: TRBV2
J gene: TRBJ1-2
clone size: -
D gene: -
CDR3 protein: CASSEATGRDGYTF
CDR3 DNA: TGTGCCAGCAGTGAAGCAACGGGGAGAGATGGCTACACCTTC

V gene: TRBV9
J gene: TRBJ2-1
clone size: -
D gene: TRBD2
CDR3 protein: CASSVRLLAGGFNEQFF
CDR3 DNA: TGTGCCAGCAGCGTTCGCCTACTAGCGGGAGGGTTCAATGAGCAGTTCTTC

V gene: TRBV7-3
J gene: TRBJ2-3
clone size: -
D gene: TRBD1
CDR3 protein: CASAEGAATADTQYF
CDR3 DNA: TGTGCCAGCGCAGAGGGGGCAGCGACCGCAGATACGCAGTATTTT

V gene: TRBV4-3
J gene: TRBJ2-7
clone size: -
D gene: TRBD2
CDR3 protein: CASSQDYGSGGRDEQYF
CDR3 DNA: TGCGCCAGCAGCCAAGATTACGGGAGCGGGGGTAGGGACGAGCAGTACTTC

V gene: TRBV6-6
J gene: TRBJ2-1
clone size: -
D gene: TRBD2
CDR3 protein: CASSTTSGDYNEQFF
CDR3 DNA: TGTGCCAGCAGTACGACTAGCGGGGACTACAATGAGCAGTTCTTC

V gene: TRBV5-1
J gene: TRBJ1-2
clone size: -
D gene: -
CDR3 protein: CASSQPERGGVRDYGYTF
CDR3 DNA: TGCGCCAGCAGCCAACCCGAGAGGGGAGGGGTTCGGGACTATGGCTACACCTTC

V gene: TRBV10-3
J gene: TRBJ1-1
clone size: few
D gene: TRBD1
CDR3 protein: CAISDTGGWAEAFF
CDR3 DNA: TGTGCCATCAGTGATACAGGGGGCTGGGCTGAAGCTTTCTTT

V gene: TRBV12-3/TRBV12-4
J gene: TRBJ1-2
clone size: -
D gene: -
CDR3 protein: CASSFWGEGYTF
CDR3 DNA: TGTGCCAGCAGTTTTTGGGGAGAAGGCTACACCTTC

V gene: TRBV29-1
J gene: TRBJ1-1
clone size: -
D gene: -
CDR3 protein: CSASSNTEAFF
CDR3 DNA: TGCAGCGCGTCCTCGAACACTGAAGCTTTCTTT

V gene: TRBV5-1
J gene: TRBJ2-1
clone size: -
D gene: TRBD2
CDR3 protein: CASSLYSGSSHNEQFF
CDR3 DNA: TGCGCCAGCAGCTTGTATAGCGGGAGTTCCCACAATGAGCAGTTCTTC

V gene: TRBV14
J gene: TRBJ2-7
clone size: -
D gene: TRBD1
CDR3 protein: CASSRDRSSEQYF
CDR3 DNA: TGTGCCAGCAGCCGGGACAGGTCGTCCGAGCAGTACTTC

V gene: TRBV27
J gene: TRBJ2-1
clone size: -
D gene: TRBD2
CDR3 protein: CASSSRILAAEQFF
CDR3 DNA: TGTGCCAGCAGTTCAAGGATACTAGCGGCCGAGCAGTTCTTC

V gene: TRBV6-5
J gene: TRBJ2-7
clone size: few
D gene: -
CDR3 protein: CASSYSRAPYEQYF
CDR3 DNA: TGTGCCAGCAGTTACTCCCGAGCCCCCTACGAGCAGTACTTC

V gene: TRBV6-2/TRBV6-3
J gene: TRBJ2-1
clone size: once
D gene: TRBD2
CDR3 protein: CASSWSLAGEDNEQFF
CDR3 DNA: TGTGCCAGCAGTTGGAGTCTAGCGGGAGAGGACAATGAGCAGTTCTTC

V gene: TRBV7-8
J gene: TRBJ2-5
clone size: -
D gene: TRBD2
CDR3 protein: CASSLPTGGRETQYF
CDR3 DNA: TGTGCCAGCAGCTTACCGACGGGGGGGCGGGAGACCCAGTACTTC

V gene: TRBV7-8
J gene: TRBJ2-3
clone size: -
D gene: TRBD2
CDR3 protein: CASSGYGTSGNTDTQYF
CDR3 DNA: TGTGCCAGCAGCGGTTACGGGACTAGCGGGAACACAGATACGCAGTATTTT

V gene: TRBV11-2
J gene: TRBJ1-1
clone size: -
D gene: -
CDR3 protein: CASSLDGAFTEAFF
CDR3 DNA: TGTGCCAGCAGCTTGGATGGGGCTTTCACTGAAGCTTTCTTT

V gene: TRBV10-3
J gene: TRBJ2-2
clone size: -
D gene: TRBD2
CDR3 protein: CAISEWREGRRELFF
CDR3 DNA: TGTGCCATCAGTGAATGGAGGGAGGGCCGAAGGGAGCTGTTTTTT

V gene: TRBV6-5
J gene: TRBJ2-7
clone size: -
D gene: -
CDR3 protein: CASTSGTGPYEQYF
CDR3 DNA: TGTGCCAGCACTAGCGGGACAGGACCTTACGAGCAGTACTTC

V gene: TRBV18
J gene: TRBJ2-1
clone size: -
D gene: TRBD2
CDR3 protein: CASSPPGLAGGDEQFF
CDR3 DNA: TGTGCCAGCTCACCACCGGGACTAGCGGGAGGGGATGAGCAGTTCTTC

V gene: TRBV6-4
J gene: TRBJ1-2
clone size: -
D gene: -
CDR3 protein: CASLGAGHYGYTF
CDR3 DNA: TGTGCCAGCCTAGGCGCAGGGCACTATGGCTACACCTTC

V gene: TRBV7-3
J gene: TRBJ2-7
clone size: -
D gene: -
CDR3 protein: CASSLSSGYEQYF
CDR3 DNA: TGTGCCAGCAGCTTAAGTTCGGGGTACGAGCAGTACTTC

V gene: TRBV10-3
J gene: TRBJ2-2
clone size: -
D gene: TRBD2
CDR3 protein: CAISDPSRLAGSQRVTGELFF
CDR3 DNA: TGTGCCATCAGTGATCCCTCCCGACTAGCGGGGAGCCAAAGGGTGACCGGGGAGCTGTTTTTT

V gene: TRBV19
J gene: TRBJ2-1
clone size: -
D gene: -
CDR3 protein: CASSIDWGGEQFF
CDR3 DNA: TGTGCCAGTAGTATAGATTGGGGAGGTGAGCAGTTCTTC

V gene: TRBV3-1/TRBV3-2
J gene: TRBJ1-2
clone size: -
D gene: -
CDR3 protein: CASSQGVVVYGYTF
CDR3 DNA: TGTGCCAGCAGCCAAGGTGTCGTCGTCTATGGCTACACCTTC

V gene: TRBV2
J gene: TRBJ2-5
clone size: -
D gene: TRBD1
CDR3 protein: CASRPGTGGSETQYF
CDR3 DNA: TGTGCCAGCAGACCCGGGACAGGGGGCTCTGAGACCCAGTACTTC